These 28 T cell receptor beta chains originate from one sample sequenced in a study of vaccination and CD4 T cells after COVID-19. An Oncomine TCR Beta short-read assay was used to sequence the DNA from cultured CD4+ T cells. TCRdb re-derived calls from the PCR reads in MiXCR, one entry per CDR3 protein. The table has under 25,000 distinct CDR3 sequences, around a quarter seen once. For these TCRs, the target antigens are not known. Treatment denoted: approximately nine-day PBMC culture with coronavirus spike peptide pools or control peptides (ViraFEST assay). The sample consisted of cultured CD4+ T cells from blood. Receptors were obtained from a human donor with COVID-19.

A word on this clonotype: Because the CDR3's place on the DNA is in doubt, the DNA is left out and the CDR3 is given as listed by TCRdb. The V and J genes are TRBV6-1 and TRBJ1-2. 20 amino acids form the CDR3, both terminal residues included. Germline-derived CDR1 and CDR2 are MNHNS and SASEGT. This chain's CDR3 is CASTNQTSMYLCATHNGYTF.

V gene TRBV9 combines with J gene TRBJ1-2; D is possibly TRBD1 (5 bases). Trimming took off 2 bases at V and 7 bases at J, with 18 bases between the two ends. The CDR3 covers 15 residues. Per germline, CDR1 SGDLS and CDR2 YYNGEE. The CDR3 DNA follows: TGTGCCAGCAGCGTCGGAGGGGAAGGGTTAGGTGGCTACACCTTC. Translated: CASSVGGEGLGGYTF.

J is TRBJ2-5 and V is TRBV12-3 or TRBV12-4, with D perhaps given as TRBD1 or TRBD2 (5 bases each). CDR3 length: 15 residues. Trimming left V 5 bases short and J 4 bases short, with 17 bases between. The CDR3 nucleotides read TGTGCCAGCAGTCTGAGAACGGGGACGGTAGAGACCCAGTACTTC. Translated: CASSLRTGTVETQYF.

The rearrangement uses TRBV5-1 and TRBJ1-1; D possibly corresponds to TRBD1 (6 bases). Germline-derived CDR1 and CDR2 are SGHRS and YFSETQ. V shed 4 bases and J shed 0 bases, with 19 bases lying between them. The CDR3 sequence is 17 residues long. The CDR3 bases are TGCGCCAGCAGCCTGGGACAAGGGTTCCGCATGAACACTGAAGCTTTCTTT. Translated, it gives CASSLGQGFRMNTEAFF.

This CDR3 reads CASSPTGRNSPLHF. The CDR3 coding sequence is TGTGCCAGCTCCCCGACAGGCAGAAATTCACCCCTCCACTTT. J is TRBJ1-6 and V is TRBV18; D might be TRBD1 (6 bases). The length of the CDR3 is 14 residues. V was cut by 6 bases and J by 7 bases, with 13 bases left in between. Germline V gene data show CDR1 as KGHSH and CDR2 as LQKENI. Looking up the rest from reference TRBV18 and TRBJ1-6 gives the full variable domain: NAGVMQNPRHLVRRRGQEARLRCSPMKGHSHVYWYRQLPEEGLKFMVYLQKENIIDESGMPKERFSAEFPKEGPSILRIQQVVRGDSAAYFCASSPTGRNSPLHFGNGTRLTVT.

A few counts support this clonotype. The chain is built from TRBV7-9 and TRBJ1-4, with D unresolved. Deletions cut 6 bases from V and 6 bases from J, with 5 bases between. CDR3 length equals 11 residues. Per germline, CDR1 SEHNR and CDR2 FQNEAQ (reference sequence). The CDR3 region is CASSLYEKLFF. The CDR3 nucleotides are TGTGCCAGCAGTCTATATGAAAAACTGTTTTTT.

This clonotype has more than one count but fewer than ten. The chain links TRBV27 to TRBJ1-6, with D perhaps matching TRBD1 (6 bases). This CDR3 is built from 15 residues. Trimming stripped 5 bases from V and 6 bases from J, with 14 bases between. Germline V lookup: CDR1 MNHEY, CDR2 SMNVEV (reference sequence). CDR3 nucleotide sequence: TGTGCCAGCAGTACCCCTACAGGGATTAATTCACCCCTCCACTTT. It is translated as CASSTPTGINSPLHF.

Here the CDR3 DNA reads TGCAGTGCTAGACTACCAGGGGCAGTAGATAATTCACCCCTCCACTTT. Translating gives CSARLPGAVDNSPLHF. The V gene is TRBV20-1, the J gene TRBJ1-6; the D gene is possibly TRBD1 (6 bases). Trimming stripped 2 bases from V and 5 bases from J, with 16 bases between. Germline V gene sequence: CDR1 DFQATT, CDR2 SNEGSKA (reference sequence). The CDR3 runs to 16 residues.

The rearrangement links TRBV5-1 to TRBJ2-2; TRBD1 matches at 7 bases. The CDR3 loop spans 15 amino acids. V lost 7 bases, J lost 4 bases, and 10 bases stayed unmatched. Germline CDR1 is SGHRS and CDR2 is YFSETQ. CDR3 bases: TGCGCCAGCCAGAGAGGGGGCGCCGGCACCGGGGAGCTGTTTTTT. This gives the protein CASQRGGAGTGELFF.

This clonotype was seen a few times. This chain joins TRBV12-3 or TRBV12-4 and TRBJ1-1, with D maybe TRBD1 (5 bases). Trimming removed 4 bases at V and 4 bases at J, with 13 bases between. This CDR3 is built from 14 residues. The CDR3 loop reads CASSSRTRLTEAFF. The CDR3 DNA follows: TGTGCCAGCAGTTCGAGGACAAGACTCACTGAAGCTTTCTTT.

This clonotype was detected a few times. V is TRBV12-3 or TRBV12-4 and J is TRBJ1-1, with TRBD1 identical over 7 bases. Germline trimming cut 5 bases from V and 1 base from J; bases unmatched to any gene: 4. There are 14 residues in the CDR3. CDR3 nucleotides: TGTGCCAGCAGTCCGACAGGGCGGAACACTGAAGCTTTCTTT. Protein product: CASSPTGRNTEAFF.

The chain links TRBV5-1 to TRBJ1-1; D possibly corresponds to TRBD1 (6 bases). CDR3 length equals 15 residues. Germline loops: CDR1 SGHRS, CDR2 YFSETQ. The V and J ends lost 0 bases and 4 bases respectively, with 13 bases between them. The CDR3 DNA reads TGCGCCAGCAGCTTGGCCACGGGGGCTGTCACTGAAGCTTTCTTT. This translates into CASSLATGAVTEAFF.

This clonotype was seen a few times. The chain combines TRBV27 with TRBJ2-7; 8 bases are a match to TRBD1. Germline lookup yields CDR1 MNHEY and CDR2 SMNVEV (reference sequence). The V segment lost 6 bases and the J segment 4 bases; nucleotides outside the gene matches: 11. There are 15 residues in the CDR3. The CDR3 spells CASRVVGQGPYEQYF. CDR3 coding DNA: TGTGCCAGCAGGGTAGTTGGACAGGGACCTTACGAGCAGTACTTC.

This clonotype was seen more than once but under ten times. The chain has TRBV27 and TRBJ1-5, with D unresolved. Between the trimmed V and J ends, which lost 6 bases and 2 bases, there was a span of 17 bases. CDR3 length: 16 amino acids. Germline V CDR1 and CDR2: MNHEY, SMNVEV (reference sequence). The CDR3 here is CASRLNAGLGNQPQHF. The CDR3 DNA sequence: TGTGCCAGCAGACTGAACGCGGGATTGGGCAATCAGCCCCAGCATTTT.

V usage is TRBV20-1 and J usage is TRBJ1-5; no definite D call. The V gene's germline CDR1 is DFQATT and CDR2 SNEGSKA (reference sequence). V was clipped by 0 bases and J by 4 bases, with 10 bases between them. This CDR3 is 14 amino acids long. The CDR3 is CSARDRATNQPQHF. The CDR3 nucleotides are TGCAGTGCTAGAGACCGGGCCACTAATCAGCCCCAGCATTTT.

This chain links TRBV20-1 with TRBJ2-3, with 14 bases identical to TRBD2. This CDR3 has 14 residues. Unmatched junction bases numbered 6, after V lost 4 bases and J lost 9 bases. Germline V gene sequence: CDR1 DFQATT, CDR2 SNEGSKA (reference sequence). The CDR3 bases are TGCAGTGCTACAGGACTAGCGGGGGGTAACACGCAGTATTTT. It specifies CSATGLAGGNTQYF.

This clonotype came up a few times. The chain couples TRBV5-6 to TRBJ1-2; possible D gene TRBD1, 6 bases. The V gene's germline CDR1 is SGHDT and CDR2 YYEEEE. This CDR3 is 12 amino acids long. Trimming took off 4 bases at V and 6 bases at J, with 10 bases between the two ends. The CDR3 bases are TGTGCCAGCAGCACAGGGATGGATGGCTACACCTTC. This sequence encodes CASSTGMDGYTF.

The chain combines TRBV20-1 with TRBJ1-1; D is unclear. V gave up 0 bases and J gave up 10 bases, with 9 bases separating them. There are 11 residues in the CDR3. The germline CDR1 and CDR2 sequences are DFQATT and SNEGSKA (reference sequence). The DNA for the CDR3 is TGCAGTGCTAGAGATAGCGCTAGAGCTTTCTTT. Encoded protein: CSARDSARAFF.

This clonotype was picked up a small number of times. The chain uses TRBV7-8 and TRBJ2-3; D is possibly TRBD1 or TRBD2 (5 bases each). Germline V gene data show CDR1 as SGHVS and CDR2 as FQNEAQ. Trimming removed 1 base from V and 0 bases from J, with 17 bases in between. This CDR3 comprises 18 residues. The CDR3 region is CASSLVGEVGVSTDTQYF. Written as DNA, the CDR3 is TGTGCCAGCAGCTTAGTGGGGGAAGTGGGAGTTAGCACAGATACGCAGTATTTT.

This clonotype was picked up a small number of times. The chain employs TRBV6-5 and TRBJ2-1; D is undetermined. The CDR3 spans 15 residues. Germline V gives CDR1 MNHEY, CDR2 SVGAGI. The V and J ends lost 0 bases and 0 bases respectively, with 6 bases between them. In nucleotides, the CDR3 is TGTGCCAGCAGTTACTCGGCAGCCTCCTACAATGAGCAGTTCTTC. It is translated as CASSYSAASYNEQFF.

This clonotype was counted only a few times. J is TRBJ2-5 and V is TRBV7-9, with D tentatively TRBD1 (5 bases). The germline gives CDR1 SEHNR, CDR2 FQNEAQ (reference sequence). V dropped 5 bases and J dropped 5 bases, with 15 bases sitting between them. CDR3 length equals 14 residues. The CDR3 bases are TGTGCCAGCAGCAGATCAGGGTTGGGGGAGACCCAGTACTTC. Its protein is CASSRSGLGETQYF.

The chain is built from TRBV6-2 or TRBV6-3 and TRBJ2-2; D call uncertain. Germline V gene lookup returns CDR1 MNHEY and CDR2 SVGEGT. This CDR3 contains 13 residues. Trimming shortened V by 6 bases and J by 0 bases, and 5 bases separated the two germline ends. Written as DNA, the CDR3 is TGTGCCAGCAGGCGCCCGAACACCGGGGAGCTGTTTTTT. It is translated as CASRRPNTGELFF.

This sequence joins TRBV5-1 and TRBJ1-1; D remains ambiguous. This CDR3 has 19 amino acids. The V and J ends lost 0 bases and 0 bases respectively, with 21 bases between them. Looked up from germline, CDR1 is SGHRS and CDR2 is YFSETQ. The CDR3 coding sequence is TGCGCCAGCAGCTTGGCCCACCGAGTTGGGAGTACGATGAACACTGAAGCTTTCTTT. As protein: CASSLAHRVGSTMNTEAFF.

The J gene is TRBJ2-2, the V gene TRBV2; 8 bases line up with TRBD2. The J segment lost 3 bases and the V segment lost 9 bases, leaving 0 bases of the junction unmatched. Per germline, CDR1 SNHLY and CDR2 FYNNEI. This CDR3 has 12 amino acids. In DNA form, the CDR3 reads TGTGCCAGTAGCGGGGACACCGGGGAGCTGTTTTTT. Protein product: CASSGDTGELFF.

This clonotype was observed a handful of times. This rearrangement joins TRBV29-1 to TRBJ1-1, with 9 bases identical to TRBD1. With 7 bases clipped from V and 5 bases from J, the junction kept 8 bases outside the gene matches. The CDR3 spans 13 residues. Germline assignment: CDR1 SQVTM and CDR2 ANQGSEA. CDR3 nucleotide sequence: TGCAGCGCCTCGGACAGGGGAGGAACTGAAGCTTTCTTT. Its protein product is CSASDRGGTEAFF.

This chain joins TRBV9 and TRBJ2-5; tentatively, D is TRBD1 (6 bases). This CDR3 region has 15 residues. V dropped 0 bases and J dropped 2 bases, with 11 bases sitting between them. Germline V lookup: CDR1 SGDLS, CDR2 YYNGEE. The CDR3 reads CASSVVRGGQETQYF. The CDR3 DNA sequence: TGTGCCAGCAGCGTAGTCAGGGGTGGGCAAGAGACCCAGTACTTC.

This clonotype showed up just a few times. The chain joins TRBV5-4 to TRBJ2-1; TRBD1 is a possible D gene (6 bases). This CDR3 has 15 amino acids. V was trimmed by 0 bases and J by 8 bases, leaving 15 bases between them. Germline CDR1 and CDR2: SGHNT and YYREEE (reference sequence). The CDR3 spells CASSLALGTPDEQFF. In DNA, the CDR3 is TGTGCCAGCAGCTTGGCCCTTGGGACACCAGATGAGCAGTTCTTC. Filled out from reference TRBV5-4 and TRBJ2-1, the complete variable domain reads ETGVTQSPTHLIKTRGQQVTLRCSSQSGHNTVSWYQQALGQGPQFIFQYYREEENGRGNFPPRFSGLQFPNYSSELNVNALELDDSALYLCASSLALGTPDEQFFGPGTRLTVL.

This clonotype was seen a few times. The V gene is TRBV20-1, the J gene TRBJ2-7; 9 bases are a match to TRBD1. Losses at the gene ends were 6 bases for V and 3 bases for J; bases not matched to a gene: 9. The CDR3 runs to 14 residues. Germline-derived CDR1 and CDR2 are DFQATT and SNEGSKA (reference sequence). Here the CDR3 DNA reads TGCAGTGCGGGAACCGGGACAGGGATCTACGAGCAGTACTTC. Its protein product is CSAGTGTGIYEQYF.